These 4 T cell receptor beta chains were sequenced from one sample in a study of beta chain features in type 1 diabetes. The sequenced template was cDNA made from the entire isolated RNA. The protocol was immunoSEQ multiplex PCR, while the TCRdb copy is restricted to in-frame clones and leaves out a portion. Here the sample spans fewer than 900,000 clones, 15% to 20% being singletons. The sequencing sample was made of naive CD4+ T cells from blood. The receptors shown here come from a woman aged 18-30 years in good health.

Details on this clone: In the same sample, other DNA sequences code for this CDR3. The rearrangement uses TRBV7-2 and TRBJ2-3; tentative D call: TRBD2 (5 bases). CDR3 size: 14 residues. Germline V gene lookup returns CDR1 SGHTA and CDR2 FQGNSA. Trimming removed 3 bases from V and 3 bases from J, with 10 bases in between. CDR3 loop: CASSFGPGTDTQYF. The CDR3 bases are TGTGCCAGCAGCTTCGGACCGGGGACAGATACGCAGTATTTT.

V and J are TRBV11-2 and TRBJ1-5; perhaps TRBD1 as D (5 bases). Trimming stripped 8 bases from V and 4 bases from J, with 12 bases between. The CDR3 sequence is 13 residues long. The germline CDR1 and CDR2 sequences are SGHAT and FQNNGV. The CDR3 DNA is TGTGCCAGCGCCATGGGGGAGAATCAGCCCCAGCATTTT. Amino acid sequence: CASAMGENQPQHF.

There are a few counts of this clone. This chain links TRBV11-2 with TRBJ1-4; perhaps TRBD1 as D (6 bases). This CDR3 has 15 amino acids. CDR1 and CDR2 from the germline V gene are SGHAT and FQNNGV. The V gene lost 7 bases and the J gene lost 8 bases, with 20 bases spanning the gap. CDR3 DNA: TGTGCCAGCACCGTGGGCAGGGGTTCAAGAGAAAAACTGTTTTTT. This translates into CASTVGRGSREKLFF.

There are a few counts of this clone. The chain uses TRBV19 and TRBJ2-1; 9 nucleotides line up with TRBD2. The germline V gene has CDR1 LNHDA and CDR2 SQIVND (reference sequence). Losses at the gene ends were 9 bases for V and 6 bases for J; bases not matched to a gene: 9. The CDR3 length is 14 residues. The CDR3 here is CASHSGRGSNEQFF. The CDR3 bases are TGTGCCAGCCATAGCGGGAGAGGGAGCAATGAGCAGTTCTTC.